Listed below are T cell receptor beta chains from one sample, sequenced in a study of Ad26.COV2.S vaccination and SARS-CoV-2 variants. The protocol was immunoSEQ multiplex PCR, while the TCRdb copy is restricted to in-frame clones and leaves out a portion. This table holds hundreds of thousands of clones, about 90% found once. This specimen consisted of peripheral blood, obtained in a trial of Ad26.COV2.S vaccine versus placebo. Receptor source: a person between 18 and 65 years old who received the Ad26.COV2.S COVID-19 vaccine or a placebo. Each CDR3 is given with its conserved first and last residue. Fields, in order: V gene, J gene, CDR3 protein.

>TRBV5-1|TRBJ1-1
CASSLFMNTEAFF
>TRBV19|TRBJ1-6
CARGWGQGNF
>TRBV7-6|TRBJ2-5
CASTQGRAAGETQYF
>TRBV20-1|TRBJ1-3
CSALASTIYF
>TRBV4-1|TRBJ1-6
CASSQDPAGQGIFGNSPLHF
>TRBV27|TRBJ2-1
CASSMGLAGSPSSYNEQFF
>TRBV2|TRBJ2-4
CASSYRENIQYF
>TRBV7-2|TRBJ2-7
CASRPPGGYEQYF
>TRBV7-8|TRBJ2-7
CASSLASYSYEQYF
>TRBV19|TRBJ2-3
CASSMGGGTDTQYF
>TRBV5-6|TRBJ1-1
CASSLSSNTEAFF
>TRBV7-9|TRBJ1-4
CASRPQGALNEKLFF
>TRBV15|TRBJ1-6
CATSRDGRGSAYNSPLHF
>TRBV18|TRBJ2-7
CASSPGRTGGRVYEQYF
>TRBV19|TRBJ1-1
CASSLGADEAFF
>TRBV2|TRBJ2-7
CASSRDGGYLGDEQYF
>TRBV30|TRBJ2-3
CAWSLLGVNTDTQYF
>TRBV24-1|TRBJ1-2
CATSDNPRTGIYGYTF
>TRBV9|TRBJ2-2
CASSPNRGGTGELFF
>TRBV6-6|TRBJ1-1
CASSPLQGVRMNTEAFF
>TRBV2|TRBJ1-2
CASNTNTGVVGYTF
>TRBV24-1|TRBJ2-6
CATSEGGGSGANVLTF
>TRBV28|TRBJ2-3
CASSSPVGGWGTDTQYF
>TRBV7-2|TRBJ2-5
CASSLVLTSGQETQYF
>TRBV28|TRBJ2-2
CASSPHLRSLFTGELFF
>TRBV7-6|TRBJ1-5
CASSLSPPQGNQPQHF
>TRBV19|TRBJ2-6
CASSDTGTGANVLTF
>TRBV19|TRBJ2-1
CASTLEGSYNEQFF
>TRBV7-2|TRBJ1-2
CASSLDGGRGYTF
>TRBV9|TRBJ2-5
CASSPAGTTTQETQYF
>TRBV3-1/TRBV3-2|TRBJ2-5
CASSQGRTHTETQYF
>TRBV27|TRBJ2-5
CATQTLGRSETQYF
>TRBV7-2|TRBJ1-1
CASSSGQWNTEAFF
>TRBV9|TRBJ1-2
CASSARDRSGYTF
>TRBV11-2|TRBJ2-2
CASSLVTTGELFF
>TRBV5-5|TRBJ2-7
CASSRKDSYEQYF
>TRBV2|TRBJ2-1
CASSEARHEQFF
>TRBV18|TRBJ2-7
CASSGQGRSSDEQYF
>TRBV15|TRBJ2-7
CATSRGPLGGLYEQYF
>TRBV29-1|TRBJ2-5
CSVKGGPGETQYF
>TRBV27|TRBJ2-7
CASSLSTASSYEQYF
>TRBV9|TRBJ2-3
CASSGGLAGGPGSDTQYF
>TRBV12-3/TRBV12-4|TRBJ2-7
CASSLVVRDEQYF
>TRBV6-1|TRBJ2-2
CASSEVGREGGELFF
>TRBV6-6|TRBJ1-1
CASSRAPDKNTEAFF